These 26 T cell receptor beta chains share one sample of origin, sequenced in a study of blood T cell repertoires in COVID-19. Produced via immunoSEQ multiplex PCR; TCRdb's table is partial and in-frame only. This table holds some 200,000 clones, more than 75% found once. Sequenced sample: peripheral blood. These receptors came from a man aged 35 to 55 with active or convalescent COVID-19.

The V and J genes are TRBV19 and TRBJ1-2, with D unclear. Germline CDR1 reads LNHDA; CDR2 reads SQIVND (reference sequence). V was trimmed by 3 bases and J by 1 base, leaving 24 bases between them. The CDR3 is made up of 19 amino acids. DNA for the CDR3: TGTGCCAGTAGTATTGCCCAAGGTTCAAGACACCAATTTAACTATGGCTACACCTTC. The encoded protein is CASSIAQGSRHQFNYGYTF.

DNA of the CDR3: TGTGCCAGCAGCCCCCCGGGACAGGGGGCGGATGGCTACACCTTC. Encoded protein: CASSPPGQGADGYTF. The chain couples TRBV7-9 to TRBJ1-2; TRBD1 agrees at 12 bases. The ends lost 5 bases at V and 6 bases at J; junction bases unmatched: 7. The CDR3 spans 15 residues. Per germline, CDR1 SEHNR and CDR2 FQNEAQ (reference sequence).

This clone was detected only a few times. This rearrangement joins TRBV28 to TRBJ1-3; 9 bases agree with TRBD1. Germline V gives CDR1 MDHEN, CDR2 SYDVKM. Trimming took 6 bases from V and 1 from J; bases not matched to a gene: 7. This CDR3 contains 16 residues. CDR3 amino acids: CASRRQGVLSGNTIYF. As DNA, the CDR3 is TGTGCCAGCAGGAGACAGGGGGTACTTTCTGGAAACACCATATATTTT.

The gene calls are TRBV6-6 and TRBJ2-6, with a possible D match to TRBD1 (6 bases). In germline, CDR1 is MNHNY, CDR2 SVGAGI (reference sequence). This CDR3 region has 22 residues. Trimming pared 5 bases from V and 2 bases from J, leaving 31 bases between. The CDR3 DNA is TGTGCCAGCAGTCCCGACAGGCTAATATCATCTACGAAAACTGCTGGGGCCAACGTCCTGACTTTC. Its protein product is CASSPDRLISSTKTAGANVLTF.

This clone has just a few counts. CDR3 region: CASSLTENSNQPQHF. CDR3 coding DNA: TGCGCCAGCAGCCTGACAGAGAATAGCAATCAGCCCCAGCATTTT. The genes are TRBV4-1 and TRBJ1-5, with D maybe TRBD1 (5 bases). Germline loops: CDR1 MGHRA, CDR2 YSYEKL. The CDR3 totals 15 residues. Trimming pared 4 bases from V and 0 bases from J, leaving 10 bases between.

The V and J genes are TRBV4-2 and TRBJ2-3; 10 bases are a match to TRBD2. After removal of 0 bases from V and 0 bases from J, the junction contained 6 bases not matched to a gene. CDR3 length: 18 residues. Germline V lookup: CDR1 LGHNA, CDR2 YNFKEQ. The CDR3 spells CASSQEMTSGRSTDTQYF. The CDR3, as DNA: TGTGCCAGCAGCCAAGAAATGACTAGCGGGCGTAGCACAGATACGCAGTATTTT.

V usage is TRBV6-5 and J usage is TRBJ1-3; D gene ambiguous. This CDR3 is 14 amino acids long. Trimming left V 4 bases short and J 0 bases short, with 7 bases between. CDR1 and CDR2 (germline): MNHEY, SVGAGI. The CDR3 sequence is CASSSVPSGNTIYF. CDR3 nucleotides: TGTGCCAGCAGTTCCGTCCCCTCTGGAAACACCATATATTTT.

This chain connects TRBV10-3 to TRBJ1-1; 7 nucleotides agree with TRBD1. CDR1 is ENHRY, CDR2 SYGVKD, per germline. The CDR3 sequence is 13 residues long. The J segment lost 6 bases and the V segment lost 4 bases, leaving 5 bases of the junction unmatched. In DNA, the CDR3 is TGTGCCATCAGTGGCACAGGGGCTGCTGAAGCTTTCTTT. This sequence encodes CAISGTGAAEAFF.

The chain is built from TRBV6-1 and TRBJ1-4, with 10 positions matching TRBD1. With V trimmed by 3 bases and J by 7 bases, 8 bases remained unmatched. Germline V gene sequence: CDR1 MNHNS, CDR2 SASEGT. CDR3 length: 16 residues. CDR3 protein: CASSEVRGQGLEKLFF. The CDR3 bases are TGTGCCAGCAGTGAGGTTAGGGGACAGGGGCTTGAAAAACTGTTTTTT.

This clone was seen only a few times. This chain uses TRBV3-1 (or the pseudogene TRBV3-2) with TRBJ1-1; TRBD1 is a possible D gene (5 bases). The CDR3 sequence is 16 residues long. CDR1 is LGHDT, CDR2 YNNKEL, per germline (reference sequence). Trimming cost V 0 bases and J 5 bases, with 16 bases left between them. The CDR3 bases are TGTGCCAGCAGCCAAGATCTGGGACTAGAGAGGACTGAAGCTTTCTTT. Protein sequence: CASSQDLGLERTEAFF.

The J gene is TRBJ2-5, the V gene TRBV6-6; 14 nucleotides agree with TRBD2. The CDR3 runs to 20 residues. Losses at the gene ends were 5 bases for V and 2 bases for J; bases not matched to a gene: 16. The germline V gene encodes CDR1 MNHNY and CDR2 SVGAGI (reference sequence). The CDR3 sequence is CASSRRRTSGGTGSQETQYF. The CDR3 DNA follows: TGTGCCAGCAGTCGGCGACGGACTAGCGGGGGGACAGGCTCTCAAGAGACCCAGTACTTC.

The chain recombines TRBV5-6 with TRBJ2-5; D is possibly TRBD2 (6 bases). Between the trimmed V and J ends, which lost 3 bases and 5 bases, there was a span of 14 bases. The CDR3 runs to 14 residues. Germline V gene lookup returns CDR1 SGHDT and CDR2 YYEEEE. The CDR3 nucleotides are TGTGCCAGCAGCTCGGGACTGAGTTGGGAGACCCAGTACTTC. Protein: CASSSGLSWETQYF.

The CDR3 DNA is TGTGCCAGTAGCCCCGCAGTCGGGGAGACCCAGTACTTC. It specifies CASSPAVGETQYF. The rearrangement links TRBV19 to TRBJ2-5; D gene ambiguous. This CDR3 is 13 amino acids long. CDR1 and CDR2 from the germline V gene are LNHDA and SQIVND (reference sequence). V lost 6 bases to trimming and J lost 5 bases, with 13 bases between them.

This clone was detected a few times. The rearrangement links TRBV24-1 to TRBJ1-2; TRBD1 is a possible D gene (5 bases). In germline, CDR1 is KGHDR, CDR2 SFDVKD. The CDR3 is 15 amino acids. The germline V and J ends were trimmed by 2 bases and 3 bases, with 12 bases remaining between them. The CDR3 DNA reads as TGTGCCACCAGTGATTCGCGGCAGGGTGACTATGGCTACACCTTC. Translation: CATSDSRQGDYGYTF.

CDR3 loop: CASAGVVADSPLHF. CDR3 DNA: TGTGCCAGCGCAGGGGTAGTTGCTGATTCACCCCTCCACTTT. This chain connects TRBV6-5 to TRBJ1-6; D is possibly TRBD1 (6 bases). The CDR3 has 14 amino acids. Trimming shortened V by 8 bases and J by 8 bases, and 16 bases separated the two germline ends. Germline-derived CDR1 and CDR2 are MNHEY and SVGAGI.

The chain has TRBV11-2 and TRBJ2-7; a possible D gene is TRBD1 (5 bases). The V end lost 2 bases, the J end lost 2 bases, and 10 bases lay between the germline ends. Germline V gene lookup returns CDR1 SGHAT and CDR2 FQNNGV. The CDR3 extends over 14 amino acids. CDR3 nucleotide sequence: TGTGCCAGCAGCTTACCGGCAGGGCCCTACGAGCAGTACTTC. Protein sequence: CASSLPAGPYEQYF.

This clone was picked up a small number of times. V is TRBV2 and J is TRBJ2-7; no clear D gene. The V gene lost 5 bases and the J gene lost 3 bases, with 8 bases spanning the gap. In germline, CDR1 is SNHLY, CDR2 FYNNEI. This CDR3 has 12 amino acids. DNA of the CDR3: TGTGCCAGCAGTACTCTCATCTACGAGCAGTACTTC. Protein: CASSTLIYEQYF.

The rearrangement uses TRBV6-6 and TRBJ1-1; TRBD1 might be the D (6 bases). Germline-derived CDR1 and CDR2 are MNHNY and SVGAGI (reference sequence). Trimming took 6 bases from V and 11 from J, leaving 13 bases between them. The CDR3 extends over 11 amino acids. CDR3 sequence (DNA): TGTGCCAGCAGGGGAAGACAGGAGGCTTTCTTT. Residues: CASRGRQEAFF.

V and J are TRBV19 and TRBJ1-1, with 10 bases identical to TRBD1. V lost 5 bases to trimming and J lost 2 bases; unmatched junction nucleotides: 11. This CDR3 is built from 17 residues. Per germline, CDR1 LNHDA and CDR2 SQIVND (reference sequence). CDR3 nucleotide sequence: TGTGCCAGTAGTCTCACCGGGACAGGGGTGTTCAACACTGAAGCTTTCTTT. This gives the protein CASSLTGTGVFNTEAFF. Using reference TRBV19 and TRBJ1-1 for the parts outside the CDR3, the full variable domain is DGGITQSPKYLFRKEGQNVTLSCEQNLNHDAMYWYRQDPGQGLRLIYYSQIVNDFQKGDIAEGYSVSREKKESFPLTVTSAQKNPTAFYLCASSLTGTGVFNTEAFFGQGTRLTVV.

For this clone: One end of the junction fails to match germline, which may point to a read error. The chain employs TRBV19 and TRBJ1-5; 8 positions agree with TRBD1. The germline V gene has CDR1 LNHDA and CDR2 SQIVND (reference sequence). The length of the CDR3 is 14 residues. DNA of the CDR3: TGTGCCAGTTTAAGGGCAGGGGGCAACCAGCCCCAGCATTTT. It yields the protein CASLRAGGNQPQHF.

The genes are TRBV7-9 and TRBJ2-3, with D possibly TRBD1 on 5 matching bases. V was clipped by 0 bases and J by 5 bases, with 9 bases between them. CDR1 is SEHNR and CDR2 is FQNEAQ in the germline V gene (reference sequence). CDR3 length equals 14 residues. CDR3 residues: CASSLAVQEDTQYF. The CDR3 region has the DNA TGTGCCAGCAGCTTAGCAGTACAGGAAGATACGCAGTATTTT.

The V call is TRBV6-5, the J call TRBJ2-1, with 7 nucleotides matching TRBD2. This CDR3 contains 15 residues. Germline assignment: CDR1 MNHEY and CDR2 SVGAGI. Unmatched junction bases numbered 9, after V lost 6 bases and J lost 4 bases. The CDR3 nucleotides read TGTGCCAGCAGGGGGACGAGGGAGGGGTACAATGAGCAGTTCTTC. Translating gives CASRGTREGYNEQFF.

The chain has TRBV21-1 and TRBJ1-1; the table gives TRBD1 as D, unverified against the DNA. TRBV21-1 is labeled a pseudogene. The CDR3 consists of 16 residues. The CDR3 protein is CASSKLRQAMNTEAFF. In DNA, the CDR3 is TGTGCCAGCAGCAAACTTCGACAGGCCATGAACACTGAAGCTTTCTTT.

V is TRBV3-1 (or the pseudogene TRBV3-2) and J is TRBJ2-3; 8 bases line up with TRBD2. With V trimmed by 2 bases and J by 3 bases, 7 bases remained unmatched. The CDR3 spans 16 residues. The V gene's germline CDR1 is LGHDT and CDR2 YNNKEL (reference sequence). CDR3 residues: CASSQTLGGVTDTQYF. CDR3 coding DNA: TGTGCCAGCAGCCAAACCCTCGGGGGGGTAACAGATACGCAGTATTTT.

Here the CDR3 reads CASSQGVGNQPQHF. CDR3 sequence (DNA): TGTGCCAGCTCACAGGGGGTAGGCAATCAGCCCCAGCATTTT. This chain joins TRBV18 and TRBJ1-5; a weak D match, TRBD1 (6 bases). Germline CDR1 reads KGHSH; CDR2 reads LQKENI. V was cut by 4 bases and J by 2 bases, with 9 bases left in between. The CDR3 covers 14 residues.

The DNA for the CDR3 is TGTGCCAGCAGTTTATACGCCGGCGGGAGCTCCTACAATGAGCAGTTCTTC. This encodes CASSLYAGGSSYNEQFF. The genes are TRBV27 and TRBJ2-1; TRBD2 aligns across 7 bases. CDR3 size: 17 residues. Germline V gene sequence: CDR1 MNHEY, CDR2 SMNVEV (reference sequence). Trimming at V came to 1 base and at J to 0 bases, leaving 6 bases not matched to a gene.